A selection of T cell receptor beta chains follows, all from one sample in a study of cytomegalovirus exposure and HLA in healthy donors. Generated by immunoSEQ multiplex PCR, the TCRdb table keeps only in-frame clones and is missing some. The sample includes under 200,000 clones, roughly 75% seen only once; the top ten take approximately 2.3%. The sample comprised PBMCs. These TCRs come from a female donor in good health and CMV-seronegative. The CDR3 runs from the conserved cysteine through the conserved F or W. The D gene is left open where the match is weak. Expanded clones get a size class; other rows say once, few or many, or leave the size out.

J gene	clone size	V gene	D gene	CDR3 protein	CDR3 DNA
TRBJ2-3	.	TRBV5-1	TRBD2	CASSLWAGGQPDTQYF	TGCGCCAGCAGCTTGTGGGCGGGGGGGCAGCCAGATACGCAGTATTTT
TRBJ2-1	.	TRBV7-2	TRBD2	CASSLGASGTNEQFF	TGTGCCAGCAGCTTAGGGGCTAGCGGGACAAATGAGCAGTTCTTC
TRBJ1-3	.	TRBV9	.	CASSVGQGQGNTIYF	TGTGCCAGCAGCGTCGGGCAGGGCCAAGGAAACACCATATATTTT
TRBJ2-1	.	TRBV4-2	.	CASSQVEFDNEQFF	TGTGCCAGCAGCCAAGTAGAATTCGACAATGAGCAGTTCTTC
TRBJ1-5	.	TRBV28	.	CASSLTQGNQPQHF	TGTGCCAGCAGTTTAACGCAGGGGAATCAGCCCCAGCATTTT
TRBJ2-7	.	TRBV29-1	.	CSVMETYEQYF	TGCAGCGTTATGGAGACCTACGAGCAGTACTTC
TRBJ1-2	.	TRBV4-2	TRBD1	CASSQATGNYGYTF	TGTGCCAGCAGCCAAGCGACAGGGAACTATGGCTACACCTTC
TRBJ1-3	few	TRBV15	TRBD1	CATSRDQGVSGNTIYF	TGTGCCACCAGCAGAGATCAGGGGGTTTCTGGAAACACCATATATTTT
TRBJ2-7	once	TRBV19	TRBD1	CASSPGTGVYEQYF	TGTGCCAGTAGTCCCGGGACAGGGGTTTACGAGCAGTACTTC
TRBJ1-1	.	TRBV18	.	CASSPSGDVKTEAFF	TGTGCCAGCTCACCGTCGGGGGATGTGAAGACTGAAGCTTTCTTT
TRBJ2-7	.	TRBV30	TRBD1	CAWSQGAQQYF	TGTGCCTGGAGTCAGGGGGCACAACAGTACTTC
TRBJ2-1	.	TRBV4-2	.	CASSQVRYNEQFF	TGTGCCAGCAGCCAAGTCCGCTACAATGAGCAGTTCTTC
TRBJ2-1	.	TRBV2	TRBD1	CASTRGQGSYNEQFF	TGTGCCAGCACACGGGGACAGGGCTCCTACAATGAGCAGTTCTTC
TRBJ2-3	.	TRBV29-1	TRBD2	CSVVKGGSRHTQYF	TGCAGCGTTGTTAAGGGAGGGAGTAGGCATACGCAGTATTTT
TRBJ2-7	.	TRBV18	.	CASSPWGVGEQYF	TGTGCCAGCTCACCATGGGGGGTGGGCGAGCAGTACTTC
TRBJ2-5	once	TRBV5-1	TRBD2	CASSLGASGSQETQYF	TGCGCCAGCAGCTTGGGCGCTAGCGGGAGCCAAGAGACCCAGTACTTC
TRBJ1-1	.	TRBV6-1	TRBD1	CASNRGPGTEAFF	TGTGCCAGCAACAGGGGCCCTGGGACTGAAGCTTTCTTT
TRBJ1-1	.	TRBV14	TRBD1	CASSQDLGQGGNTEAFF	TGTGCCAGCAGCCAAGATCTGGGACAGGGTGGAAACACTGAAGCTTTCTTT
TRBJ1-2	.	TRBV2	TRBD1	CASSLTGGDGYTF	TGTGCCAGCAGTCTTACAGGGGGGGATGGCTACACCTTC
TRBJ2-5	once	TRBV5-1	.	CASSLAWGHQETQYF	TGCGCCAGCAGCTTGGCCTGGGGGCACCAAGAGACCCAGTACTTC
TRBJ2-7	.	TRBV20-1	.	CSPQGRGEQYF	TGCAGCCCTCAGGGTCGAGGTGAGCAGTACTTC
TRBJ1-2	.	TRBV9	.	CASSTQGAGYGYTF	TGTGCCAGCAGCACCCAGGGAGCGGGCTATGGCTACACCTTC
TRBJ1-5	.	TRBV6-1	TRBD1	CASSTTGAQPQHF	TGTGCCAGCAGTACCACAGGGGCTCAGCCCCAGCATTTT
TRBJ1-1	.	TRBV30	.	CAWSVGGTGPRNTEAFF	TGTGCCTGGAGTGTAGGAGGGACCGGACCCCGGAACACTGAAGCTTTCTTT
TRBJ1-2	.	TRBV19	.	CASSPNRGGYTF	TGTGCCAGTAGTCCGAATCGGGGTGGCTACACCTTC
TRBJ1-2	.	TRBV5-4	.	CASSFDSHYGYTF	TGTGCCAGCAGCTTCGACAGCCACTATGGCTACACCTTC
TRBJ2-5	few	TRBV5-1	.	CASSLGGPSGEQYF	TGCGCCAGCAGCTTAGGCGGACCTTCGGGGGAGCAGTACTTC
TRBJ2-1	.	TRBV20-1	.	CSAVGLIEQFF	TGCAGTGCCGTTGGACTAATTGAGCAGTTCTTC
TRBJ2-2	few	TRBV5-4	.	CASSFFGNTGELFF	TGTGCCAGCAGCTTCTTCGGGAACACCGGGGAGCTGTTTTTT
TRBJ1-6	.	TRBV30	TRBD1	CAWNSPQGVSYNSPLHF	TGTGCCTGGAACTCCCCTCAGGGGGTATCCTATAATTCACCCCTCCACTTT
TRBJ2-3	.	TRBV7-3	TRBD2	CASRVSGGPTSTDTQYF	TGTGCCAGCAGGGTGAGCGGGGGACCAACTAGCACAGATACGCAGTATTTT
TRBJ1-5	.	TRBV18	.	CASSPSVNGQPQHF	TGTGCCAGCTCACCATCCGTCAATGGCCAGCCCCAGCATTTT
TRBJ1-2	.	TRBV4-3	.	CASSPRTEPYGYTF	TGCGCCAGCAGCCCTCGTACCGAGCCCTATGGCTACACCTTC
TRBJ1-1	.	TRBV15	.	CATSRDYQGRRAFF	TGTGCCACCAGCAGAGATTATCAGGGGCGCCGAGCTTTCTTT
TRBJ2-3	.	TRBV28	.	CASSFRSTAQYF	TGTGCCAGCAGTTTTCGGTCCACGGCGCAGTATTTT
TRBJ1-5	few	TRBV7-2	TRBD1	CASSPVRDRGNQPQHF	TGTGCCAGCAGCCCGGTGCGAGACAGGGGTAATCAGCCCCAGCATTTT
TRBJ2-7	.	TRBV18	TRBD2	CASSPRSGSSYEQYF	TGTGCCAGCTCACCACGTAGCGGGAGCTCCTACGAGCAGTACTTC
TRBJ2-5	.	TRBV15	TRBD2	CATNGGARETQYF	TGTGCCACCAACGGGGGGGCCCGAGAGACCCAGTACTTC
TRBJ1-4	few	TRBV18	TRBD1	CASSLQGANEKLFF	TGTGCCAGCTCGCTACAGGGGGCTAATGAAAAACTGTTTTTT
TRBJ2-7	.	TRBV27	.	CASNLGSEQYF	TGTGCCAGCAATCTAGGTTCCGAGCAGTACTTC
TRBJ2-7	.	TRBV5-1	.	CASSREGQTYEQYF	TGCGCCAGCAGCCGAGAAGGACAAACCTACGAGCAGTACTTC
TRBJ2-1	.	TRBV2	TRBD2	CASRTLAGGAYNEQFF	TGTGCCAGCAGAACACTAGCGGGGGGGGCCTACAATGAGCAGTTCTTC
TRBJ2-1	once	TRBV10-2	TRBD2	CASSEPRTGTSGGYEQFF	TGCGCCAGCAGTGAGCCCCGAACCGGGACTAGCGGGGGGTATGAGCAGTTCTTC
TRBJ1-5	few	TRBV6-6	.	CASRRGGQPQHF	TGTGCCAGCAGACGCGGAGGGCAGCCCCAGCATTTT
TRBJ2-7	.	TRBV7-9	.	CASSFQGGRGYEQYF	TGTGCCAGCAGCTTCCAGGGCGGACGCGGCTACGAGCAGTACTTC
TRBJ2-3	.	TRBV7-2	.	CASSLFVGGDTQYF	TGTGCCAGCAGCTTATTCGTGGGAGGAGATACGCAGTATTTT
TRBJ2-6	.	TRBV2	.	CASSPGNSGANVLTF	TGTGCCAGCAGTCCCGGGAACTCTGGGGCCAACGTCCTGACTTTC
TRBJ1-1	.	TRBV7-2	.	CASSLTGPRGGTEAFF	TGTGCCAGCAGCTTAACCGGGCCCCGTGGGGGGACTGAAGCTTTCTTT
TRBJ2-7	.	TRBV28	TRBD2	CASSFSGIEYEQYF	TGTGCCAGCAGTTTTAGCGGGATTGAGTACGAGCAGTACTTC
TRBJ2-3	.	TRBV27	TRBD2	CASSSTSGFSTDTQYF	TGTGCCAGCAGTTCTACTAGCGGGTTTAGCACAGATACGCAGTATTTT
TRBJ1-5	.	TRBV27	.	CATGKEPQHF	TGTGCCACGGGGAAAGAGCCCCAGCATTTT
TRBJ2-2	.	TRBV5-1	TRBD1	CASSSPGQGVSGELFF	TGCGCCAGCAGCTCACCGGGACAGGGGGTTTCCGGGGAGCTGTTTTTT
TRBJ2-3	.	TRBV7-9	.	CASSFRETDTQYF	TGTGCCAGCAGCTTCAGGGAAACAGATACGCAGTATTTT